This T cell receptor beta chain was sequenced in a study of blood T cells in healthy people across ages. A second about 6 to 12 cycle PCR used barcoded and J-beta primers. TCRdb fed the 5' RACE reads into MiXCR, producing one record per CDR3 protein. The sample has roughly 700,000 distinct CDR3 sequences, approximately 50% seen once; the top ten hold 25% to 35%. The germline V gene encodes CDR1 SQVTM and CDR2 ANQGSEA. The CDR3 has 12 residues. Trimming took 3 bases from V and 0 from J, leaving 4 bases between them. The table lists this clonotype with many counts. This TCR was sampled from a woman aged 60-75 years in good health. The rearrangement uses TRBV29-1 and TRBJ2-3; D call uncertain. The sequenced sample consisted of blood. The CDR3 DNA reads TGCAGCGTTGACGGGAGCACAGATACGCAGTATTTT. As protein: CSVDGSTDTQYF.